Listed here are 27 T cell receptor beta chains from one sample, sequenced in a study of control samples from healthy donors and cancer patients. The repertoire was sequenced with immunoSEQ multiplex PCR; TCRdb's copy has only in-frame clones and lacks some. The table includes 93,000 or so clones, 75% to 90% detected once. The sequencing input was PBMCs. Every receptor here comes from a man in his sixties with lung cancer.

V usage is TRBV30 and J usage is TRBJ1-5; 8 nucleotides align to TRBD1. The CDR3 loop spans 17 amino acids. The V gene's germline CDR1 is GTSNPN and CDR2 SVGIG (reference sequence). V lost 3 bases, J lost 0 bases, and 10 bases stayed unmatched. CDR3 amino acids: CAWRERTGLPSNQPQHF. Written as DNA, the CDR3 is TGTGCCTGGAGAGAGCGGACAGGGCTTCCTAGCAATCAGCCCCAGCATTTT.

The V gene is TRBV27, the J gene TRBJ2-5; TRBD1 might be the D (5 bases). Trimming took 5 bases from V and 6 from J, leaving 16 bases between them. The V gene's germline CDR1 is MNHEY and CDR2 SMNVEV (reference sequence). This CDR3 is 14 amino acids long. CDR3 sequence: CASSPQGLSQTQYF. CDR3 DNA: TGTGCCAGCAGTCCTCAGGGTCTAAGCCAGACCCAGTACTTC.

The chain recombines TRBV30 with TRBJ1-6; D is unresolved. The CDR3 extends over 13 amino acids. V lost 0 bases to trimming and J lost 7 bases, with 7 bases between them. The germline V gene encodes CDR1 GTSNPN and CDR2 SVGIG (reference sequence). The CDR3 sequence is CAWSVSANSPLHF. The DNA of the CDR3 is TGTGCCTGGAGTGTAAGTGCGAATTCACCCCTCCACTTT.

This chain uses TRBV19 with TRBJ2-2; D might be TRBD2 (5 bases). The CDR3 spans 15 residues. Trimming shortened V by 3 bases and J by 1 base, and 9 bases separated the two germline ends. The V gene's germline CDR1 is LNHDA and CDR2 SQIVND (reference sequence). The CDR3 region is CASSMEALNTGELFF. The CDR3 DNA reads as TGTGCCAGTAGTATGGAGGCGCTGAACACCGGGGAGCTGTTTTTT.

J is TRBJ1-1 and V is TRBV7-9; tentative D call: TRBD1 (6 bases). V lost 1 base, J lost 1 base, and 13 bases lay in between. The CDR3 is 16 amino acids. From germline, CDR1 is SEHNR and CDR2 FQNEAQ (reference sequence). The CDR3 protein is CASSLGVGRGNTEAFF. CDR3 nucleotide sequence: TGTGCCAGCAGCTTAGGGGTTGGCAGGGGGAACACTGAAGCTTTCTTT.

This chain connects TRBV4-1 to TRBJ1-1; perhaps TRBD1 as D (6 bases). Trimming stripped 6 bases from V and 0 bases from J, with 26 bases between. CDR3 length: 19 amino acids. Germline V gives CDR1 MGHRA, CDR2 YSYEKL. The CDR3 sequence: CASSRRGAHFPELNTEAFF. The CDR3, as DNA: TGCGCCAGCAGTCGGCGGGGGGCTCATTTTCCAGAGCTGAACACTGAAGCTTTCTTT.

The chain joins TRBV6-5 to TRBJ1-1; 7 nucleotides agree with TRBD1. V lost 6 bases to trimming and J lost 4 bases; unmatched junction nucleotides: 11. CDR3 length: 15 residues. CDR1 and CDR2 from the germline V gene are MNHEY and SVGAGI. The CDR3 DNA reads TGTGCCAGCAGCGAGCTAGGGGGCTTGGTCACTGAAGCTTTCTTT. Its translation is CASSELGGLVTEAFF.

The chain employs TRBV5-4 and TRBJ1-2; TRBD1 matches at 9 bases. This CDR3 contains 15 residues. The V gene end was trimmed by 4 bases and the J gene end by 2 bases; junction bases not matched to a gene: 6. The V gene's germline CDR1 is SGHNT and CDR2 YYREEE (reference sequence). The CDR3 reads CASSLGTGYNYGYTF. The CDR3 DNA sequence: TGTGCCAGCAGCCTGGGGACAGGGTACAACTATGGCTACACCTTC.

CDR3 residues: CASRARGVQGYTF. The CDR3 DNA follows: TGTGCCAGCAGGGCCCGGGGGGTGCAGGGCTACACCTTC. The chain is built from TRBV12-3 or TRBV12-4 and TRBJ1-2; possible D gene TRBD1, 5 bases. The V gene lost 6 bases and the J gene lost 8 bases, with 16 bases spanning the gap. The CDR3 has 13 amino acids.

V gene TRBV6-4 combines with J gene TRBJ2-4, with D uncertain. Germline V CDR1 and CDR2: MRHNA, SNTAGT. The V and J ends lost 6 bases and 0 bases respectively, with 3 bases between them. This CDR3 comprises 12 residues. The CDR3 DNA reads as TGTGCCAGCAGAATAGCCAAAAACATTCAGTACTTC. As protein: CASRIAKNIQYF.

CDR3 in amino acids: CASSLTSTTANTGELFF. The DNA for the CDR3 is TGTGCCAGCAGCTTAACGTCGACAACAGCGAACACCGGGGAGCTGTTTTTT. The chain combines TRBV7-3 with TRBJ2-2, with D uncertain. CDR3 length: 17 amino acids. Per germline, CDR1 SGHTA and CDR2 FQGTGA. V was clipped by 0 bases and J by 0 bases, with 11 bases between them.

This clone was detected once. The chain joins TRBV6-5 to TRBJ1-2; a weak D match, TRBD1 (5 bases). The CDR3 sequence is 12 residues long. Trimming cost V 0 bases and J 9 bases, with 8 bases left between them. The germline V gene has CDR1 MNHEY and CDR2 SVGAGI. The CDR3 protein is CASSYSGVRYTF. The DNA for the CDR3 is TGTGCCAGCAGTTACTCGGGGGTTCGCTACACCTTC.

The V gene is TRBV12-5, the J gene TRBJ1-5; D uncertain. Trimming took off 5 bases at V and 0 bases at J, with 11 bases between the two ends. CDR1 LGHNT and CDR2 FRNRAP come from the germline V gene. This CDR3 comprises 15 residues. The CDR3 DNA follows: TGTGCTAGTGGTGAAGACGGCAATAGCAATCAGCCCCAGCATTTT. Its translation is CASGEDGNSNQPQHF.

This chain joins TRBV2 and TRBJ2-3; 7 bases map to TRBD1. The CDR3 consists of 16 residues. V shed 6 bases, J shed 4 bases, and the junction held 13 bases outside the gene matches. Germline CDR1 reads SNHLY; CDR2 reads FYNNEI. As DNA, the CDR3 is TGTGCCAGCAGGAGAACCACAGGGGCAGGGTCAGATACGCAGTATTTT. Its translation: CASRRTTGAGSDTQYF.

The CDR3 region is CASSPSWESTEAFF. CDR3 nucleotide sequence: TGTGCCAGCAGCCCCTCGTGGGAGAGCACTGAAGCTTTCTTT. This chain joins TRBV4-2 and TRBJ1-1, with D uncertain. The CDR3 totals 14 residues. The germline V and J ends were trimmed by 4 bases and 4 bases, with 13 bases remaining between them. Germline V gene lookup returns CDR1 LGHNA and CDR2 YNFKEQ.

CDR3 in amino acids: CATSDYGQGVDNEQFF. CDR3 bases: TGTGCCACCAGTGATTACGGACAGGGGGTAGACAATGAGCAGTTCTTC. V gene TRBV24-1 combines with J gene TRBJ2-1, with 10 bases matching TRBD1. The CDR3 spans 16 residues. V shed 2 bases, J shed 5 bases, and the junction held 5 bases outside the gene matches. CDR1 and CDR2 from the germline V gene are KGHDR and SFDVKD.

This clone was seen only once. The J gene is TRBJ1-5, the V gene TRBV7-9, with a tentative D call TRBD1 (5 bases). The CDR3 length is 13 residues. V lost 6 bases and J lost 4, with 10 bases in between. Germline V gene sequence: CDR1 SEHNR, CDR2 FQNEAQ (reference sequence). Here the CDR3 reads CASSRDRNQPQHF. The CDR3 DNA follows: TGTGCCAGCAGTAGGGACCGAAATCAGCCCCAGCATTTT.

The chain carries TRBV5-8 and TRBJ1-4; 8 nucleotides align to TRBD1. Per the germline V gene, CDR1 is SGHTS and CDR2 is YDEGEE. J was trimmed by 8 bases and V by 7 bases; bases with no gene match: 7. CDR3 size: 13 residues. CDR3 DNA sequence: TGTGCCAGCCCCAGGGGGCCCGGAGAAAAACTGTTTTTT. Encoded protein: CASPRGPGEKLFF.

The V and J genes are TRBV11-1 and TRBJ1-1; the D gene is possibly TRBD1 (5 bases). CDR1 is SGHAT, CDR2 FQDESV, per germline (reference sequence). V shed 5 bases and J shed 3 bases, with 13 bases lying between them. The CDR3 has 14 amino acids. The CDR3 is CASSRGRGDTEAFF. The CDR3 DNA sequence: TGTGCCAGCAGCCGAGGTCGAGGGGACACTGAAGCTTTCTTT.

The V and J genes are TRBV10-1 and TRBJ2-1; perhaps TRBD1 as D (5 bases). This CDR3 has 13 residues. Germline V gene data show CDR1 as WNHNN and CDR2 as SYGVQD (reference sequence). V lost 4 bases and J 7 bases, leaving 11 bases between the germline ends. The CDR3 nucleotides read TGCGCCAGCAGTGCTGGGGCGCGGAATGAGCAGTTCTTC. Protein sequence: CASSAGARNEQFF.

The V call is TRBV19, the J call TRBJ2-7, with TRBD1 matching 10 bases. The CDR3 covers 14 residues. V dropped 8 bases and J dropped 3; count of bases not matched to a gene: 7. In germline, CDR1 is LNHDA, CDR2 SQIVND (reference sequence). Here the CDR3 DNA reads TGTGCCAGTGATCAACGGGACAGGGGCTACGAGCAGTACTTC. This codes for CASDQRDRGYEQYF.

This chain joins TRBV19 and TRBJ2-3; 15 nucleotides align to TRBD2. Germline assignment: CDR1 LNHDA and CDR2 SQIVND (reference sequence). This CDR3 spans 15 amino acids. V gave up 4 bases and J gave up 4 bases; unmatched junction bases: 0. This CDR3 is CASSRTSGGADTQYF. The CDR3 DNA follows: TGTGCCAGTAGTAGGACTAGCGGGGGGGCAGATACGCAGTATTTT.

The CDR3: CASSYQSGYTF. The CDR3 region has the DNA TGTGCCAGCAGTTATCAAAGTGGCTACACCTTC. The chain is built from TRBV6-2 or TRBV6-3 and TRBJ1-2; D gene uncertain. V was clipped by 3 bases and J by 7 bases, with 6 bases between them. The CDR3 is 11 amino acids. Per germline, CDR1 MNHEY and CDR2 SVGEGT.

CDR3: CASSSPISQPQHF. CDR3 DNA sequence: TGTGCCAGCAGTTCACCAATAAGCCAGCCCCAGCATTTT. The chain recombines TRBV6-6 with TRBJ1-5, with no clear D. The V end lost 4 bases, the J end lost 7 bases, and 11 bases lay between the germline ends. Germline CDR1 MNHNY, CDR2 SVGAGI (reference sequence). The CDR3 runs 13 residues.

This clone was detected only a few times. This sequence joins TRBV11-2 and TRBJ1-2, with a possible D match to TRBD1 (6 bases). In germline, CDR1 is SGHAT, CDR2 FQNNGV. This CDR3 is 15 amino acids long. V lost 2 bases to trimming and J lost 8 bases, with 18 bases between them. The CDR3 spells CASSLSRGRWGGYTF. CDR3 coding DNA: TGTGCCAGCAGCTTATCCAGGGGCAGGTGGGGAGGCTACACCTTC.

The J gene is TRBJ1-3, the V gene TRBV10-1; unclear D gene. V lost 1 base to trimming and J lost 2 bases, with 9 bases between them. This CDR3 contains 15 residues. Germline CDR1 reads WNHNN; CDR2 reads SYGVQD (reference sequence). The CDR3 DNA follows: TGCGCCAGCAGTGAGTTGGGAGATACTGGAAACACCATATATTTT. Translation: CASSELGDTGNTIYF.

The chain carries TRBV2 and TRBJ1-2; 7 positions agree with TRBD1. V trimming: 5 bases; J trimming: 1 base; junction bases outside the gene matches: 10. CDR3 size: 16 residues. Germline values: CDR1 SNHLY, CDR2 FYNNEI. CDR3 region: CASSPPGQTFNYGYTF. For the CDR3, the DNA is TGTGCCAGCAGTCCCCCGGGACAGACGTTTAACTATGGCTACACCTTC.